Listed below are T cell receptor beta chains from one sample, sequenced in a study of T cell responses to AZD1222 COVID-19 vaccine. The table came from immunoSEQ multiplex PCR; TCRdb's copy has only in-frame clones and leaves some out. The table lists 89,000 or so clones, roughly 86% of them singletons. The specimen was peripheral blood, collected 28 days after the second AZD1222 dose. These receptors were taken from an adult who received the AZD1222 COVID-19 vaccine. CDR3s include the opening cysteine and the closing phenylalanine or tryptophan. A D gene is named only where the DNA matches it firmly. Where a row states a size, it is once, few, many or the class of an expanded clone; other rows omit it.

CDR3 DNA,CDR3 protein,clone size,J gene,V gene,D gene
TGTGCCAGCAGCTTAGGAAGTGGGGGGGGCACTGAAGCTTTCTTT,CASSLGSGGGTEAFF,-,TRBJ1-1,TRBV7-6,-
TGTGCCAGCAGTGCTTCCGGGACAGGACTTCTCTATGGCTACACCTTC,CASSASGTGLLYGYTF,-,TRBJ1-2,TRBV6-1,TRBD1
TGCGCCAGCAGCTCCTCAGGGGATACCGGGGAGCTGTTTTTT,CASSSSGDTGELFF,-,TRBJ2-2,TRBV5-1,-
TGTGCCAGCTCGGCAGGGGGGTCGACCTACGAGCAGTACTTC,CASSAGGSTYEQYF,-,TRBJ2-7,TRBV5-4,-
TGTGCCAGCAGACGCCCAGGACAGGGGTTCAATTCACCCCTCCACTTT,CASRRPGQGFNSPLHF,-,TRBJ1-6,TRBV28,TRBD1
TGCGCCAGCAGCTCCGGGACTAGCGCTTACAATGAGCAGTTCTTC,CASSSGTSAYNEQFF,-,TRBJ2-1,TRBV5-1,TRBD2
TGCGCCAGCAGCTTTGGCCGGGGGGGGCAAGAGACCCAGTACTTC,CASSFGRGGQETQYF,once,TRBJ2-5,TRBV5-1,TRBD2
TGTGCCAGCAGCTTCAGTAGGACAAACTACGAGCAGTACTTC,CASSFSRTNYEQYF,-,TRBJ2-7,TRBV5-4,-
TGTGCCAGCAGCTTACAGGGAAAAAACATTCAGTACTTC,CASSLQGKNIQYF,-,TRBJ2-4,TRBV7-2,-
TGTGCCAGCAGGGCGAGGCTGCCTTACGAGCAGTACTTC,CASRARLPYEQYF,few,TRBJ2-7,TRBV2,-
TGTGCCAGCAGGACAGGGGGGAATTCACCCCTCCACTTT,CASRTGGNSPLHF,-,TRBJ1-6,TRBV28,TRBD1
TGCGCCAGCAGCTTGGGGACAGGGATGGAGACCCAGTACTTC,CASSLGTGMETQYF,-,TRBJ2-5,TRBV5-1,TRBD1
TGTGCCAGCAGTTATGACTTCGGGACCACAGATACGCAGTATTTT,CASSYDFGTTDTQYF,-,TRBJ2-3,TRBV6-6,-
TGCAGTGCTAGTGCTTTTGAGGGGACAACCGAGGGGCAGTTCTTC,CSASAFEGTTEGQFF,-,TRBJ2-1,TRBV20-1,-
TGTGCCAGCAGTTTAGGCTACGAGCAGTACTTC,CASSLGYEQYF,-,TRBJ2-7,TRBV28,-
TGCGCCAGCACCTCAATTACACGGGGTGAGACAGATACGCAGTATTTT,CASTSITRGETDTQYF,-,TRBJ2-3,TRBV5-1,-
TGTGCCATCAGAGACCGGACAGGGTCGGGCGAGCAGTACTTC,CAIRDRTGSGEQYF,-,TRBJ2-7,TRBV10-3,TRBD1
TGTGCCAGCAGCCGCGGTTTCGCGGAGACCCAGTACTTC,CASSRGFAETQYF,-,TRBJ2-5,TRBV12-3/TRBV12-4,-
TGCGCCAGCAGGACCCTGCTGTGGAGTGAGCAGTTCTTC,CASRTLLWSEQFF,-,TRBJ2-1,TRBV10-2,-
TGTGCCAGCAGCTTGTCAGGGGATGGAAACACCATATATTTT,CASSLSGDGNTIYF,-,TRBJ1-3,TRBV11-2,-
TGTGCCAGCAGTTTCTATAGACAGGGCTCCTACGAGCAGTACTTC,CASSFYRQGSYEQYF,-,TRBJ2-7,TRBV28,TRBD1
TGTGCCAGCAGTTTATCAGGCAGTTTGTATAGCAATCAGCCCCAGCATTTT,CASSLSGSLYSNQPQHF,-,TRBJ1-5,TRBV27,-